Following are 26 T cell receptor beta chains from one sample sequenced in a study of shared clonotypes between healthy human individuals. TCRdb's copy holds only in-frame clones and misses some; the assay was immunoSEQ multiplex PCR. The data show approximately 1.4 million clones, 95% to 99% seen once. Sequencing was done on a sample of naive CD4+ T cells sorted from blood. Subset reported: CD45RA+ positively selected. The receptors here all came from a man between 25 and 39 years old in good health.

The chain combines TRBV9 with TRBJ2-5; 9 nucleotides match TRBD1. CDR1 is SGDLS and CDR2 is YYNGEE in the germline V gene. J lost 4 bases, V lost 3 bases, and 4 bases had no gene match. The CDR3 extends over 14 amino acids. The CDR3 is CASSATGGRETQYF. The CDR3 DNA follows: TGTGCCAGCAGCGCAACAGGGGGCCGAGAGACCCAGTACTTC. Filled out from reference TRBV9 and TRBJ2-5, the complete variable domain reads DSGVTQTPKHLITATGQRVTLRCSPRSGDLSVYWYQQSLDQGLQFLIQYYNGEERAKGNILERFSAQQFPDLHSELNLSSLELGDSALYFCASSATGGRETQYFGPGTRLLVL.

In this sample, this clone turned up once. The identical CDR3 is also encoded by other nucleotide sequences in the sample. The genes are TRBV2 and TRBJ2-1; D is unclear. CDR3 size: 14 residues. In germline, CDR1 is SNHLY, CDR2 FYNNEI. V lost 5 bases, J lost 0 bases, and 8 bases lay in between. The CDR3 spells CASSLLSSYNEQFF. The DNA of the CDR3 is TGTGCCAGCAGTCTGCTGAGCTCCTACAATGAGCAGTTCTTC. Together with reference TRBV2 and TRBJ2-1, the CDR3 gives the full variable domain: EPEVTQTPSHQVTQMGQEVILRCVPISNHLYFYWYRQILGQKVEFLVSFYNNEISEKSEIFDDQFSVERPDGSNFTLKIRSTKLEDSAMYFCASSLLSSYNEQFFGPGTRLTVL.

This clone was recorded only once. The CDR3 region has the DNA TGCGCCAGCAGTGAGGGTGGGGTGTACACTGAAGCTTTCTTT. This encodes CASSEGGVYTEAFF. This sequence joins TRBV10-2 and TRBJ1-1; no reliable D call. The CDR3 length is 14 residues. Germline V gene data show CDR1 as WSHSY and CDR2 as SAAADI. Trimming removed 2 bases at V and 3 bases at J, with 10 bases between.

CDR3 in DNA: TGCGCCAGCAGTTCCGGGACCGCAACAGATACGCAGTATTTT. It is translated as CASSSGTATDTQYF. This rearrangement joins TRBV10-1 to TRBJ2-3; D may correspond to TRBD1 or TRBD2 (5 bases each). The germline V gene has CDR1 WNHNN and CDR2 SYGVQD (reference sequence). The CDR3 spans 14 residues. The V and J ends lost 5 bases and 3 bases respectively, with 12 bases between them.

The J gene is TRBJ2-3, the V gene TRBV29-1, with D maybe TRBD2 (6 bases). V dropped 4 bases and J dropped 0 bases, with 14 bases sitting between them. CDR3 length: 15 amino acids. The V gene's germline CDR1 is SQVTM and CDR2 ANQGSEA. The CDR3 protein is CSVGRGVTSTDTQYF. The CDR3 DNA reads TGCAGCGTTGGGCGGGGAGTCACTAGCACAGATACGCAGTATTTT.

DNA of the CDR3: TGTGCCAGCAGCCAAGATCGCTGGGCAGGGTTAGAGACCCAGTACTTC. It specifies CASSQDRWAGLETQYF. V usage is TRBV14 and J usage is TRBJ2-5; tentative D call: TRBD1 (5 bases). CDR3 length: 16 residues. The germline V and J ends were trimmed by 0 bases and 4 bases, with 15 bases remaining between them. Germline loops: CDR1 SGHDN, CDR2 FVKESK.

The chain uses TRBV7-2 and TRBJ2-5, with TRBD2 as a possible D gene (6 bases). Germline CDR1 is SGHTA and CDR2 is FQGNSA. This CDR3 spans 13 amino acids. V lost 3 bases to trimming and J lost 5 bases, with 10 bases between them. The CDR3 spells CASSFSREETQYF. Here the CDR3 DNA reads TGTGCCAGCAGCTTCTCTCGGGAGGAGACCCAGTACTTC.

This chain connects TRBV25-1 to TRBJ2-1, with D uncertain. Looked up from germline, CDR1 is MGHDK and CDR2 is SYGVNS. The V gene lost 6 bases and the J gene lost 0 bases, with 12 bases spanning the gap. The CDR3 is made up of 15 amino acids. CDR3 DNA sequence: TGTGCCAGCAGCACCACTGGAACCTCCTACAATGAGCAGTTCTTC. As protein: CASSTTGTSYNEQFF.

This clone was observed once. This chain uses TRBV19 with TRBJ2-5; 15 bases agree with TRBD2. Looked up from germline, CDR1 is LNHDA and CDR2 is SQIVND (reference sequence). The junction had 8 bases not matched to a gene; V was cut back by 5 bases and J by 4 bases. This CDR3 contains 17 residues. The CDR3 coding sequence is TGTGCCAGTAGTGCCTGGGGACTAGCGGGAGGTGGAGAGACCCAGTACTTC. Translating gives CASSAWGLAGGGETQYF.

This CDR3 reads CASSFLGLAGAAGTGELFF. The CDR3 DNA reads TGCGCCAGCAGCTTCCTAGGACTAGCGGGAGCGGCGGGCACCGGGGAGCTGTTTTTT. The V call is TRBV5-1, the J call TRBJ2-2; 13 positions agree with TRBD2. The V segment lost 2 bases and the J segment 4 bases; nucleotides outside the gene matches: 11. The CDR3 has 19 amino acids. Germline V gives CDR1 SGHRS, CDR2 YFSETQ.

Regarding this clone: The same CDR3 arises from other DNA sequences in this sample as well. V gene TRBV5-1 combines with J gene TRBJ1-1; TRBD1 is a possible D gene (6 bases). The germline gives CDR1 SGHRS, CDR2 YFSETQ. This CDR3 is built from 14 residues. The V and J ends lost 0 bases and 3 bases respectively, with 9 bases between them. The CDR3 DNA is TGCGCCAGCAGCTTGGAACAGGGCTACACTGAAGCTTTCTTT. This sequence encodes CASSLEQGYTEAFF.

The sample holds one count of this clone. The chain is built from TRBV5-1 and TRBJ2-1; no clear D. V lost 4 bases and J lost 4, with 6 bases in between. The CDR3 loop spans 12 amino acids. Per the germline V gene, CDR1 is SGHRS and CDR2 is YFSETQ. The CDR3 DNA is TGCGCCAGCAGCGTGGGGTACAATGAGCAGTTCTTC. Translating gives CASSVGYNEQFF.

The CDR3 coding sequence is TGTGCCAGCAGTTCCTTGACAGGGGGATACGAGCAGTACTTC. Amino acid sequence: CASSSLTGGYEQYF. V usage is TRBV2 and J usage is TRBJ2-7, with 9 bases matching TRBD1. V lost 5 bases to trimming and J lost 4 bases; unmatched junction nucleotides: 6. Germline CDR1 reads SNHLY; CDR2 reads FYNNEI. The CDR3 is 14 amino acids.

This chain uses TRBV6-5 with TRBJ1-2, with D unresolved. The CDR3 consists of 13 residues. Germline V gives CDR1 MNHEY, CDR2 SVGAGI. Trimming took 6 bases from V and 1 from J, leaving 9 bases between them. CDR3 sequence: CASRMDLNYGYTF. The CDR3 DNA follows: TGTGCCAGCAGAATGGACCTTAACTATGGCTACACCTTC.

The V and J genes are TRBV18 and TRBJ2-3; D gene unclear. The V gene's germline CDR1 is KGHSH and CDR2 LQKENI. This CDR3 is built from 15 residues. The germline V and J ends were trimmed by 2 bases and 2 bases, with 11 bases remaining between them. The CDR3 sequence: CASSPLSANTDTQYF. CDR3 sequence (DNA): TGTGCCAGCTCACCATTGTCGGCCAACACAGATACGCAGTATTTT.

CDR3 protein: CASSRSSSSEKLFF. The DNA for the CDR3 is TGCGCCAGCAGCCGAAGTAGCTCTTCTGAAAAACTGTTTTTT. This chain joins TRBV5-1 and TRBJ1-4; D is undetermined. CDR1 and CDR2 from the germline V gene are SGHRS and YFSETQ. The V end was cut by 4 bases, the J end by 7 bases, with 14 bases between. There are 14 residues in the CDR3.

As for this clone: At one end, the junction sequence differs from germline, possibly due to a read error. Other nucleotide sequences in the sample specify the same CDR3. This chain connects TRBV7-2 to TRBJ2-3, with 9 bases lining up with TRBD2. The CDR3 runs to 14 residues. Germline loops: CDR1 SGHTA, CDR2 FQGNSA. The CDR3, as DNA: TGTGCCAGCAGCCTAGCGGGGAGCACAGATACGCAGTATTTT. This encodes CASSLAGSTDTQYF.

The rearrangement uses TRBV28 and TRBJ2-4, with TRBD1 as a possible D gene (6 bases). CDR1 is MDHEN, CDR2 SYDVKM, per germline. V was trimmed by 3 bases and J by 0 bases, leaving 6 bases between them. The CDR3 extends over 14 amino acids. For the CDR3, the DNA is TGTGCCAGCAGTTTCAGGGGAGCCAAAAACATTCAGTACTTC. Encoded protein: CASSFRGAKNIQYF.

This chain uses TRBV2 with TRBJ1-2; D unresolved. Germline V CDR1 and CDR2: SNHLY, FYNNEI. The CDR3 loop spans 14 amino acids. Between the trimmed V and J ends, which lost 7 bases and 4 bases, there was a span of 16 bases. CDR3 coding DNA: TGTGCCAGCAATACCCTCCAGGTAACCTATGGCTACACCTTC. Amino acids: CASNTLQVTYGYTF. The full variable domain, rest sourced from reference TRBV2 and TRBJ1-2, is EPEVTQTPSHQVTQMGQEVILRCVPISNHLYFYWYRQILGQKVEFLVSFYNNEISEKSEIFDDQFSVERPDGSNFTLKIRSTKLEDSAMYFCASNTLQVTYGYTFGSGTRLTVV.

The chain has TRBV19 and TRBJ2-7; TRBD2 matches 7 bases. Germline CDR1 and CDR2: LNHDA and SQIVND (reference sequence). Trimming took 6 bases from V and 1 from J; bases not matched to a gene: 21. The CDR3 sequence is 19 residues long. CDR3 protein: CASSPLANGAGAGSYEQYF. Here the CDR3 DNA reads TGTGCCAGTAGCCCCCTCGCAAACGGTGCGGGAGCAGGGTCCTACGAGCAGTACTTC.

The chain employs TRBV18 and TRBJ2-1; 8 bases map to TRBD1. CDR3 length: 15 residues. V was clipped by 5 bases and J by 7 bases; unmatched bases: 10. The germline CDR1 and CDR2 sequences are KGHSH and LQKENI. CDR3 in DNA: TGTGCCAGCTCATCTCAGGGGGCGTTTTTTAATGAGCAGTTCTTC. As protein: CASSSQGAFFNEQFF.

Turning to this clone: Other DNA variants within this sample encode the same CDR3. This CDR3 is CASSRGQGAYEQYF. CDR3 coding DNA: TGTGCCAGCTCACGAGGACAGGGGGCCTACGAGCAGTACTTC. The V gene is TRBV18, the J gene TRBJ2-7; 10 nucleotides line up with TRBD1. Germline V gene lookup returns CDR1 KGHSH and CDR2 LQKENI. The CDR3 contains 14 residues. With 4 bases clipped from V and 2 bases from J, the junction kept 2 bases outside the gene matches.

Written as DNA, the CDR3 is TGTGCCTGGAGTCCTCGGGGAGTTGGTGAAGCTTTCTTT. It is translated as CAWSPRGVGEAFF. The genes are TRBV30 and TRBJ1-1, with D hard to call. The V end was cut by 2 bases, the J end by 7 bases, with 14 bases between. The CDR3 has 13 amino acids. Germline lookup yields CDR1 GTSNPN and CDR2 SVGIG (reference sequence).

This chain joins TRBV5-1 and TRBJ2-1, with 8 positions matching TRBD2. Trimming removed 0 bases from V and 4 bases from J; junction bases left unmatched: 6. This CDR3 contains 16 residues. Germline V lookup: CDR1 SGHRS, CDR2 YFSETQ. CDR3: CASSLAPSGPYNEQFF. The CDR3 DNA is TGCGCCAGCAGCTTGGCACCTAGCGGGCCGTACAATGAGCAGTTCTTC.

The DNA of the CDR3 is TGTGCCAGCAGCCCCTGGACTAGCGGGAACACCGGGGAGCTGTTTTTT. Amino acids: CASSPWTSGNTGELFF. The chain is built from TRBV7-8 and TRBJ2-2; 10 nucleotides match TRBD2. The V segment lost 5 bases and the J segment 1 base; nucleotides outside the gene matches: 4. The CDR3 covers 16 residues. The germline V gene encodes CDR1 SGHVS and CDR2 FQNEAQ.

Of note for this clone: The sample carries other DNA sequences with the same CDR3. This chain uses TRBV5-1 with TRBJ2-5; TRBD2 matches 8 bases. V gave up 2 bases and J gave up 5 bases; unmatched junction bases: 5. Per germline, CDR1 SGHRS and CDR2 YFSETQ. The CDR3 runs 14 residues. In DNA, the CDR3 is TGCGCCAGCAGCTTAGCGGGAGTAAGGGAGACCCAGTACTTC. Its translation: CASSLAGVRETQYF. The variable domain in full, completed from reference TRBV5-1 and TRBJ2-5, reads KAGVTQTPRYLIKTRGQQVTLSCSPISGHRSVSWYQQTPGQGLQFLFEYFSETQRNKGNFPGRFSGRQFSNSRSEMNVSTLELGDSALYLCASSLAGVRETQYFGPGTRLLVL.